A single sample gave rise to the 26 T cell receptor beta chains below, sequenced in a study of cytomegalovirus exposure and HLA in healthy donors. This PCR relied on a set of 60 Vbeta primers and 13 Jbeta primers. Data came from immunoSEQ multiplex PCR; TCRdb stores just in-frame clones and leaves some out. The sample holds 200,000 to 250,000 clones; around four fifths are singletons and the top ten take less than 3.5%. The sequencing sample was made of PBMCs. The source is a woman between 55 and 75 years old in good health and CMV-seropositive.

V is TRBV18 and J is TRBJ2-7; 12 bases are a match to TRBD2. The CDR3 loop spans 15 amino acids. The germline V gene has CDR1 KGHSH and CDR2 LQKENI. Losses at the gene ends were 6 bases for V and 2 bases for J; bases not matched to a gene: 5. CDR3 region: CASSPSSGRAYEQYF. The DNA for the CDR3 is TGTGCCAGCTCTCCCTCTAGCGGGAGGGCCTACGAGCAGTACTTC.

The CDR3 region is CASSQGGNSGTEAFF. The CDR3, as DNA: TGTGCCAGCAGTCAAGGTGGCAACTCGGGGACTGAAGCTTTCTTT. This sequence joins TRBV7-9 and TRBJ1-1; no firm D call. Germline V gene sequence: CDR1 SEHNR, CDR2 FQNEAQ (reference sequence). The CDR3 is made up of 15 amino acids. V lost 6 bases, J lost 5 bases, and 19 bases lay in between. The full variable domain, its missing parts supplied by reference TRBV7-9 and TRBJ1-1, is DTGVSQNPRHKITKRGQNVTFRCDPISEHNRLYWYRQTLGQGPEFLTYFQNEAQLEKSRLLSDRFSAERPKGSFSTLEIQRTEQGDSAMYLCASSQGGNSGTEAFFGQGTRLTVV.

The chain links TRBV29-1 to TRBJ1-5; TRBD1 agrees at 8 bases. This CDR3 region has 13 residues. Per germline, CDR1 SQVTM and CDR2 ANQGSEA. Unmatched junction bases numbered 5, after V lost 6 bases and J lost 4 bases. The DNA of the CDR3 is TGCAGCGTCAGGGGGCCGGGAAATCAGCCCCAGCATTTT. Its translation: CSVRGPGNQPQHF. Together with reference TRBV29-1 and TRBJ1-5, the CDR3 gives the full variable domain: SAVISQKPSRDICQRGTSLTIQCQVDSQVTMMFWYRQQPGQSLTLIATANQGSEATYESGFVIDKFPISRPNLTFSTLTVSNMSPEDSSIYLCSVRGPGNQPQHFGDGTRLSIL.

This clone was detected only once. The gene calls are TRBV5-4 and TRBJ2-1, with TRBD2 matching over 14 bases. The CDR3 covers 17 residues. Germline lookup yields CDR1 SGHNT and CDR2 YYREEE (reference sequence). V gave up 4 bases and J gave up 2 bases; unmatched junction bases: 5. CDR3 sequence reads: CASSRRLAGGPYNEQFF. CDR3 in DNA: TGTGCCAGCAGCCGCCGACTAGCGGGGGGGCCCTACAATGAGCAGTTCTTC.

The chain recombines TRBV18 with TRBJ2-5; 7 positions agree with TRBD2. The CDR3 sequence is 14 residues long. Trimming removed 6 bases from V and 2 bases from J; junction bases left unmatched: 6. CDR1 KGHSH and CDR2 LQKENI come from the germline V gene. CDR3 residues: CASSPQRDQETQYF. In DNA form, the CDR3 reads TGTGCCAGCTCCCCCCAGCGGGATCAAGAGACCCAGTACTTC.

The rearrangement joins TRBV7-8 to TRBJ1-1; 7 bases agree with TRBD1. Germline values: CDR1 SGHVS, CDR2 FQNEAQ. This CDR3 comprises 13 residues. Germline trimming cut 5 bases from V and 5 bases from J; bases unmatched to any gene: 5. The CDR3 loop is CASSGTGETEAFF. DNA of the CDR3: TGTGCCAGCAGCGGAACAGGGGAGACTGAAGCTTTCTTT.

The rearrangement links TRBV7-9 to TRBJ1-5, with D perhaps TRBD1 (6 bases). The CDR3 totals 17 residues. V lost 0 bases to trimming and J lost 5 bases, with 17 bases between them. CDR1 is SEHNR, CDR2 FQNEAQ, per germline (reference sequence). Here the CDR3 DNA reads TGTGCCAGCAGCTTAGCTGAAGGGGGGGGCCTGGATCAGCCCCAGCATTTT. Translation: CASSLAEGGGLDQPQHF.

This clone was recorded a few times. V and J are TRBV9 and TRBJ1-3; D is perhaps TRBD1 (6 bases). The V and J ends lost 4 bases and 4 bases respectively, with 18 bases between them. CDR3 size: 16 residues. Germline V gene lookup returns CDR1 SGDLS and CDR2 YYNGEE. CDR3 in amino acids: CASSQWQGSTGNTIYF. For the CDR3, the DNA is TGTGCCAGCAGCCAATGGCAGGGGAGTACCGGAAACACCATATATTTT.

This clone has a single count. The junction does not match germline at one end; this may be a read error. This chain joins TRBV4-2 and TRBJ1-4; 8 bases match TRBD1. CDR1 LGHNA and CDR2 YNFKEQ come from the germline V gene. This CDR3 has 14 residues. CDR3 coding DNA: TGTGCCGGCAGTTCCGACAGGGGTTGGGAAAAACTGTTTTTT. Amino acid sequence: CAGSSDRGWEKLFF.

This chain joins TRBV9 and TRBJ1-5, with TRBD1 matching over 9 bases. The germline V gene has CDR1 SGDLS and CDR2 YYNGEE. V was clipped by 3 bases and J by 4 bases; unmatched bases: 2. The CDR3 is 14 residues long. The CDR3 spells CASSAGTGNQPQHF. The CDR3 DNA reads TGTGCCAGCAGCGCGGGGACAGGGAATCAGCCCCAGCATTTT.

The V call is TRBV4-1, the J call TRBJ2-5; D remains ambiguous. This CDR3 has 16 residues. Germline V lookup: CDR1 MGHRA, CDR2 YSYEKL. Trimming took 2 bases from V and 2 from J, leaving 15 bases between them. CDR3 in amino acids: CASSQLDGPPQETQYF. DNA for the CDR3: TGCGCCAGCAGCCAACTAGACGGCCCCCCACAAGAGACCCAGTACTTC.

The chain combines TRBV7-8 with TRBJ1-6, with D possibly being TRBD1 (6 bases). The CDR3 consists of 16 residues. Deletions cut 5 bases from V and 5 bases from J, with 16 bases between. The germline V gene has CDR1 SGHVS and CDR2 FQNEAQ. The CDR3 DNA sequence: TGTGCCAGCAGCCCATGGTGGGACAACAATAATTCACCCCTCCACTTT. This sequence encodes CASSPWWDNNNSPLHF.

The chain employs TRBV27 and TRBJ1-5; 9 bases fit TRBD1. CDR3 length: 15 residues. The germline CDR1 and CDR2 sequences are MNHEY and SMNVEV (reference sequence). Trimming at V came to 5 bases and at J to 7 bases, leaving 9 bases not matched to a gene. The CDR3 sequence is CASSPLGQGKQPQHF. In DNA, the CDR3 is TGTGCCAGCAGTCCGTTGGGACAGGGAAAACAGCCCCAGCATTTT.

The chain employs TRBV7-8 and TRBJ1-6; D is ambiguous. The germline CDR1 and CDR2 sequences are SGHVS and FQNEAQ. This CDR3 has 15 residues. V lost 5 bases and J lost 6, with 14 bases in between. The CDR3 sequence is CASSLRYFINSPLHF. CDR3 coding DNA: TGTGCCAGCAGCCTCCGGTACTTTATTAATTCACCCCTCCACTTT.

The gene calls are TRBV20-1 and TRBJ2-1, with unresolved D. Trimming pared 3 bases from V and 11 bases from J, leaving 8 bases between. The CDR3 contains 10 residues. Germline-derived CDR1 and CDR2 are DFQATT and SNEGSKA (reference sequence). CDR3 residues: CSASEEKQFF. In DNA form, the CDR3 reads TGCAGTGCTAGTGAGGAAAAGCAGTTCTTC.

This chain connects TRBV30 to TRBJ1-6; the D gene is possibly TRBD1 (6 bases). In germline, CDR1 is GTSNPN, CDR2 SVGIG (reference sequence). V lost 0 bases and J 6 bases, leaving 12 bases between the germline ends. The CDR3 spans 15 residues. CDR3 sequence reads: CAWSVFQGPNSPLHF. CDR3 sequence (DNA): TGTGCCTGGAGTGTTTTCCAGGGGCCTAATTCACCCCTCCACTTT.

This chain links TRBV5-6 with TRBJ2-6; D ambiguous. This CDR3 contains 18 residues. Deletions cut 1 base from V and 0 bases from J, with 14 bases between. Looked up from germline, CDR1 is SGHDT and CDR2 is YYEEEE. CDR3 in amino acids: CASSLLRDTISGANVLTF. DNA for the CDR3: TGTGCCAGCAGCTTGTTACGAGACACCATCTCTGGGGCCAACGTCCTGACTTTC.

V is TRBV7-2 and J is TRBJ2-7; 9 bases align to TRBD2. The CDR3 totals 16 residues. J lost 2 bases, V lost 5 bases, and 10 bases had no gene match. Germline V gene lookup returns CDR1 SGHTA and CDR2 FQGNSA. The CDR3, as DNA: TGTGCCAGCAGCCCGGGGCCTAGCGGGGCAACCTACGAGCAGTACTTC. Its protein is CASSPGPSGATYEQYF. Full variable domain (remainder filled in from reference TRBV7-2 and TRBJ2-7): GAGVSQSPSNKVTEKGKDVELRCDPISGHTALYWYRQSLGQGLEFLIYFQGNSAPDKSGLPSDRFSAERTGGSVSTLTIQRTQQEDSAVYLCASSPGPSGATYEQYFGPGTRLTVT.

This clone has more than one count but fewer than ten. The genes are TRBV7-9 and TRBJ2-3; D gene uncertain. The CDR3 consists of 13 residues. V lost 5 bases to trimming and J lost 1 base, with 7 bases between them. Germline CDR1 is SEHNR and CDR2 is FQNEAQ (reference sequence). DNA of the CDR3: TGTGCCAGCAGCGTGGCGGGCACAGATACGCAGTATTTT. Protein: CASSVAGTDTQYF.

This rearrangement joins TRBV7-2 to TRBJ2-3; 11 bases align to TRBD2. V shed 5 bases, J shed 2 bases, and the junction held 9 bases outside the gene matches. Germline assignment: CDR1 SGHTA and CDR2 FQGNSA. This CDR3 comprises 17 residues. The CDR3 loop reads CASSHTKLAGATDTQYF. The DNA for the CDR3 is TGTGCCAGCAGCCACACGAAACTAGCGGGAGCCACAGATACGCAGTATTTT. Full variable domain (outside the CDR3, taken from reference TRBV7-2 and TRBJ2-3): GAGVSQSPSNKVTEKGKDVELRCDPISGHTALYWYRQSLGQGLEFLIYFQGNSAPDKSGLPSDRFSAERTGGSVSTLTIQRTQQEDSAVYLCASSHTKLAGATDTQYFGPGTRLTVL.

The CDR3 protein is CASSLWTEINEQFF. The CDR3 coding sequence is TGTGCCAGCAGCTTGTGGACAGAAATCAATGAGCAGTTCTTC. The chain uses TRBV5-5 and TRBJ2-1; D is perhaps TRBD1 (6 bases). The V gene lost 1 base and the J gene lost 6 bases, with 11 bases spanning the gap. Germline CDR1 is SGHKS and CDR2 is YYEKEE (reference sequence). The CDR3 is 14 residues long.

The chain has TRBV5-4 and TRBJ1-4; D call uncertain. Germline V gives CDR1 SGHNT, CDR2 YYREEE (reference sequence). The CDR3 length is 14 residues. The V gene lost 4 bases and the J gene lost 0 bases, with 7 bases spanning the gap. The CDR3 bases are TGTGCCAGCAGCCAGTTTACAACTAATGAAAAACTGTTTTTT. This sequence encodes CASSQFTTNEKLFF. Variable domain in full (rest from reference TRBV5-4 and TRBJ1-4): ETGVTQSPTHLIKTRGQQVTLRCSSQSGHNTVSWYQQALGQGPQFIFQYYREEENGRGNFPPRFSGLQFPNYSSELNVNALELDDSALYLCASSQFTTNEKLFFGSGTQLSVL.

The CDR3 here is CASSLIVYRGENQPQHF. The CDR3 nucleotides are TGTGCCAGCAGCCTGATCGTTTACAGGGGTGAGAATCAGCCCCAGCATTTT. The J gene is TRBJ1-5, the V gene TRBV5-4; 7 bases match TRBD1. CDR1 and CDR2 (germline): SGHNT, YYREEE (reference sequence). The J segment lost 4 bases and the V segment lost 4 bases, leaving 14 bases of the junction unmatched. This CDR3 has 17 residues.

The chain couples TRBV4-2 to TRBJ2-1, with TRBD2 as a possible D gene (6 bases). The V end lost 2 bases, the J end lost 11 bases, and 13 bases lay between the germline ends. The V gene's germline CDR1 is LGHNA and CDR2 YNFKEQ. This CDR3 has 13 residues. The CDR3 region has the DNA TGTGCCAGCAGCCAACTGAGCGGGCCGAAGCAGTTCTTC. This codes for CASSQLSGPKQFF.

The chain is built from TRBV30 and TRBJ1-2; D is possibly TRBD1 (5 bases). Trimming left V 0 bases short and J 0 bases short, with 11 bases between. The CDR3 has 15 residues. In germline, CDR1 is GTSNPN, CDR2 SVGIG (reference sequence). The chain's CDR3 is CAWSVEAGPNYGYTF. The CDR3 region has the DNA TGTGCCTGGAGTGTTGAGGCAGGGCCTAACTATGGCTACACCTTC.

The V call is TRBV4-3, the J call TRBJ2-1; 10 nucleotides agree with TRBD2. The V segment lost 1 base and the J segment 1 base; nucleotides outside the gene matches: 4. Per germline, CDR1 LGHNA and CDR2 YSLEER. There are 17 residues in the CDR3. CDR3 nucleotide sequence: TGCGCCAGCAGCCAAGTGGCTAGCGGGGGATCCTACAATGAGCAGTTCTTC. This translates into CASSQVASGGSYNEQFF.